Listed here are 20 T cell receptor beta chains from one sample, sequenced in a study of blood T cell repertoires in COVID-19 (dated by TCRdb to the early 2020s). Libraries were built with the immunoSEQ multiplex PCR assay. The immuneACCESS repertoire file appears here via TCRdb, limited to in-frame rearrangements. These files lack a portion of the clones; in checked studies, under half of the deficit traces to unresolved V genes, and the cause of the others is not known. The sample table contains 30,000 to 40,000 clones; only one count was recorded for around four fifths of them. In total, the top ten clones hold 30% to 40% of the sample. Sequenced input: peripheral blood. The receptors come from a man older than 75 with active or convalescent COVID-19.

CDR3 nucleotides: TGTGCCAGCAGCTTAAATTCCATTGGCAGCTCTGGAAACACCATATATTTT. As protein: CASSLNSIGSSGNTIYF. The V gene is TRBV11-3, the J gene TRBJ1-3; D remains unclear. The V gene lost 2 bases and the J gene lost 0 bases, with 14 bases spanning the gap. Germline CDR1 reads SGHNT; CDR2 reads YENEEA. The CDR3 has 17 amino acids.

The chain uses TRBV5-4 and TRBJ2-3, with a possible D match to TRBD2 (7 bases). The CDR3 sequence is 18 residues long. V lost 4 bases, J lost 0 bases, and 21 bases lay in between. Germline V lookup: CDR1 SGHNT, CDR2 YYREEE (reference sequence). The CDR3 DNA follows: TGTGCCAGCAGCGCTAGAACCCGGGGGGCGTCTAGCACAGATACGCAGTATTTT. Translated: CASSARTRGASSTDTQYF.

The chain has TRBV5-4 and TRBJ1-1; D is undetermined. This CDR3 comprises 14 residues. Per the germline V gene, CDR1 is SGHNT and CDR2 is YYREEE (reference sequence). V lost 3 bases and J lost 1, with 10 bases in between. In nucleotides, the CDR3 is TGTGCCAGCAGCTCGAACCCAGGGAACACTGAAGCTTTCTTT. This codes for CASSSNPGNTEAFF.

This clone appeared once. The V gene is TRBV19, the J gene TRBJ2-7, with no clear D. V lost 5 bases and J 4 bases, leaving 18 bases between the germline ends. This CDR3 has 15 amino acids. CDR1 is LNHDA and CDR2 is SQIVND in the germline V gene (reference sequence). Here the CDR3 reads CASSGQVATIYEQYF. The CDR3 region has the DNA TGTGCCAGTAGTGGGCAGGTGGCGACCATATACGAGCAGTACTTC.

V and J are TRBV30 and TRBJ1-1; D might be TRBD1 (6 bases). Germline-derived CDR1 and CDR2 are GTSNPN and SVGIG (reference sequence). V was trimmed by 3 bases and J by 1 base, leaving 12 bases between them. This CDR3 has 14 residues. The CDR3: CAWRPGVPNTEAFF. The CDR3 nucleotides read TGTGCCTGGAGACCAGGGGTCCCGAACACTGAAGCTTTCTTT.

The genes are TRBV5-8 and TRBJ2-4; D remains unclear. The length of the CDR3 is 12 residues. Germline loops: CDR1 SGHTS, CDR2 YDEGEE. The V end was cut by 0 bases, the J end by 7 bases, with 5 bases between. CDR3 protein: CASSLAVNIQYF. CDR3 in DNA: TGTGCCAGCAGCTTGGCCGTGAACATTCAGTACTTC.

V usage is TRBV24-1 and J usage is TRBJ2-5; 7 nucleotides match TRBD1. The length of the CDR3 is 15 residues. J lost 3 bases, V lost 3 bases, and 6 bases had no gene match. Germline CDR1 and CDR2: KGHDR and SFDVKD. The DNA of the CDR3 is TGTGCCACCAGTGATGACCCCACAGGGGAAGAGACCCAGTACTTC. It yields the protein CATSDDPTGEETQYF.

V and J are TRBV2 and TRBJ2-1, with D tentatively TRBD2 (5 bases). CDR3 length equals 15 residues. Trimming stripped 3 bases from V and 0 bases from J, with 9 bases between. CDR1 and CDR2 from the germline V gene are SNHLY and FYNNEI. This CDR3 is CASSDSGSSYNEQFF. As DNA, the CDR3 is TGTGCCAGCAGTGATTCTGGGAGCTCCTACAATGAGCAGTTCTTC.

The J gene is TRBJ1-5, the V gene TRBV28; 7 bases align to TRBD1. Looked up from germline, CDR1 is MDHEN and CDR2 is SYDVKM. This CDR3 is built from 14 residues. The V and J ends lost 5 bases and 6 bases, in that order; junction bases with no gene match: 7. The CDR3 reads CASSRPTGSQPQHF. In DNA, the CDR3 is TGTGCCAGCAGTCGTCCGACAGGGAGTCAGCCCCAGCATTTT.

V is TRBV7-2 and J is TRBJ2-3; 7 bases are shared with TRBD2. Per the germline V gene, CDR1 is SGHTA and CDR2 is FQGNSA. The CDR3 covers 15 residues. V was pared by 7 bases and J by 3 bases, with 10 bases of the junction left unmatched. CDR3 in DNA: TGTGCCAGCAATCAACGGGGAGGGAGTACAGATACGCAGTATTTT. This encodes CASNQRGGSTDTQYF. Using reference TRBV7-2 and TRBJ2-3 for the parts outside the CDR3, the full variable domain is GAGVSQSPSNKVTEKGKDVELRCDPISGHTALYWYRQSLGQGLEFLIYFQGNSAPDKSGLPSDRFSAERTGGSVSTLTIQRTQQEDSAVYLCASNQRGGSTDTQYFGPGTRLTVL.

The count of this clone is one. The chain links TRBV7-2 to TRBJ2-4, with a possible D match to TRBD2 (6 bases). From germline, CDR1 is SGHTA and CDR2 FQGNSA. Trimming took off 4 bases at V and 0 bases at J, with 13 bases between the two ends. This CDR3 contains 16 residues. The CDR3 bases are TGTGCCAGCAGCTGGGACTCCTACTTAGCCAAAAACATTCAGTACTTC. Its translation is CASSWDSYLAKNIQYF.

This rearrangement joins TRBV11-2 to TRBJ2-1; D remains unclear. The CDR3 contains 13 residues. The germline V and J ends were trimmed by 0 bases and 7 bases, with 7 bases remaining between them. Germline V gene sequence: CDR1 SGHAT, CDR2 FQNNGV. CDR3 sequence reads: CASSLENLNEQFF. For the CDR3, the DNA is TGTGCCAGCAGCTTAGAGAACCTAAATGAGCAGTTCTTC.

This clone is judged medium-sized. The rearrangement uses TRBV27 and TRBJ2-1, with 11 bases lining up with TRBD2. The CDR3 consists of 15 residues. Germline V gene sequence: CDR1 MNHEY, CDR2 SMNVEV (reference sequence). The V and J ends lost 6 bases and 8 bases, in that order; junction bases with no gene match: 9. This CDR3 reads CASSQGTSGLDEQFF. The CDR3 nucleotides are TGTGCCAGCAGCCAGGGGACTAGCGGTTTGGATGAGCAGTTCTTC.

The rearrangement joins TRBV4-1 to TRBJ1-1; 7 bases line up with TRBD1. Germline lookup yields CDR1 MGHRA and CDR2 YSYEKL. This CDR3 has 14 amino acids. V dropped 2 bases and J dropped 1; count of bases not matched to a gene: 1. CDR3 sequence: CASSQHRGNTEAFF. The CDR3, as DNA: TGCGCCAGCAGCCAACACAGGGGGAACACTGAAGCTTTCTTT.

The genes are TRBV7-2 and TRBJ2-7; D is possibly TRBD1 (6 bases). Trimming took 3 bases from V and 5 from J, leaving 17 bases between them. Looked up from germline, CDR1 is SGHTA and CDR2 is FQGNSA. The CDR3 has 15 amino acids. CDR3 protein: CASSLVSGDIHEQYF. The CDR3, as DNA: TGTGCCAGCAGCTTGGTCTCAGGGGATATCCACGAGCAGTACTTC.

The chain combines TRBV7-2 with TRBJ2-3; 10 nucleotides agree with TRBD2. Germline trimming cut 1 base from V and 1 base from J; bases unmatched to any gene: 5. CDR1 and CDR2 (germline): SGHTA, FQGNSA. This CDR3 spans 17 amino acids. The CDR3 is CASSLVSGLAGTDTQYF. CDR3 bases: TGTGCCAGCAGCTTAGTCAGCGGACTAGCGGGCACAGATACGCAGTATTTT.

The rearrangement joins TRBV9 to TRBJ2-2, with D perhaps matching TRBD2 (6 bases). This CDR3 has 13 amino acids. Germline CDR1 SGDLS, CDR2 YYNGEE. V shed 2 bases and J shed 6 bases, with 8 bases lying between them. Here the CDR3 reads CASSVTGAGELFF. The CDR3, as DNA: TGTGCCAGCAGCGTGACGGGGGCCGGGGAGCTGTTTTTT.

The chain combines TRBV19 with TRBJ2-7; D may be TRBD1 (6 bases). Germline V lookup: CDR1 LNHDA, CDR2 SQIVND (reference sequence). The V gene lost 8 bases and the J gene lost 0 bases, with 11 bases spanning the gap. This CDR3 comprises 13 residues. The CDR3 DNA is TGTGCCAGTGCGCAGGGGATCTCCTACGAGCAGTACTTC. It is translated as CASAQGISYEQYF. The variable domain in full, completed from reference TRBV19 and TRBJ2-7, reads DGGITQSPKYLFRKEGQNVTLSCEQNLNHDAMYWYRQDPGQGLRLIYYSQIVNDFQKGDIAEGYSVSREKKESFPLTVTSAQKNPTAFYLCASAQGISYEQYFGPGTRLTVT.

The V call is TRBV7-3, the J call TRBJ2-5, with 7 bases that match TRBD2. CDR3 length: 14 residues. Germline loops: CDR1 SGHTA, CDR2 FQGTGA. The V segment lost 4 bases and the J segment 3 bases; nucleotides outside the gene matches: 5. Here the CDR3 DNA reads TGTGCCAGCAGCTCGGGCGGGGGTAAAGAGACCCAGTACTTC. It translates to CASSSGGGKETQYF. The variable domain in full, with the rest retrieved from reference TRBV7-3 and TRBJ2-5, is GAGVSQTPSNKVTEKGKYVELRCDPISGHTALYWYRQSLGQGPEFLIYFQGTGAADDSGLPNDRFFAVRPEGSVSTLKIQRTERGDSAVYLCASSSGGGKETQYFGPGTRLLVL.

The chain employs TRBV4-1 and TRBJ2-7, with D possibly being TRBD2 (6 bases). V gave up 3 bases and J gave up 3 bases, with 15 bases separating them. This CDR3 spans 15 amino acids. The germline CDR1 and CDR2 sequences are MGHRA and YSYEKL. The CDR3 nucleotides read TGCGCCAGCAGCCAGATCCCTAGCGAGCACTACGAGCAGTACTTC. This sequence encodes CASSQIPSEHYEQYF.